The 26 T cell receptor beta chains in this list originate from one sample, sequenced in a study of Tregs in tolerant kidney transplant recipients. Assay used: immunoSEQ multiplex PCR; TCRdb lists only in-frame clones, some missing. The table has roughly 120,000 clones, roughly nine tenths seen once; the top ten hold less than 0.7%. The specimen was CD4+ T cells from blood. These receptors came from a human donor in good health.

The chain recombines TRBV11-3 with TRBJ2-1; 8 positions agree with TRBD2. Germline CDR1 and CDR2: SGHNT and YENEEA. The CDR3 is made up of 16 amino acids. The junction had 7 bases not matched to a gene; V was cut back by 0 bases and J by 6 bases. CDR3 region: CASSLESGSRFNEQFF. The CDR3 coding sequence is TGTGCCAGCAGCTTAGAGAGCGGGAGTAGGTTCAATGAGCAGTTCTTC.

This sequence joins TRBV18 and TRBJ2-2; 8 bases match TRBD1. The CDR3 is 14 residues long. CDR1 is KGHSH, CDR2 LQKENI, per germline. The V gene end was trimmed by 3 bases and the J gene end by 6 bases; junction bases not matched to a gene: 3. The CDR3 loop is CASSPLQGAGELFF. The CDR3 DNA sequence: TGTGCCAGCTCACCGTTACAGGGGGCCGGGGAGCTGTTTTTT.

J is TRBJ2-4 and V is TRBV19; a weak D match, TRBD1 (6 bases). CDR1 is LNHDA, CDR2 SQIVND, per germline (reference sequence). The V end lost 1 base, the J end lost 10 bases, and 17 bases lay between the germline ends. There are 15 residues in the CDR3. The CDR3 sequence: CASSIAPPTGFIQYF. CDR3 nucleotides: TGTGCCAGTAGTATAGCCCCACCGACAGGCTTTATTCAGTACTTC.

V usage is TRBV2 and J usage is TRBJ2-6; a possible D gene is TRBD2 (5 bases). The V gene's germline CDR1 is SNHLY and CDR2 FYNNEI. CDR3 length: 15 residues. Trimming shortened V by 2 bases and J by 2 bases, and 7 bases separated the two germline ends. The DNA for the CDR3 is TGTGCCAGCAGTGAACTCGGGACTGGGGCCAACGTCCTGACTTTC. Amino acid sequence: CASSELGTGANVLTF.

J is TRBJ2-5 and V is TRBV7-3; TRBD2 aligns across 7 bases. Germline loops: CDR1 SGHTA, CDR2 FQGTGA. J gave up 5 bases and V 2 bases, and 2 bases lay outside the gene matches. The CDR3 runs 13 residues. Written as DNA, the CDR3 is TGTGCCAGCAGCTTAGGACTAGTTGAGACCCAGTACTTC. Amino acid sequence: CASSLGLVETQYF.

This chain links TRBV29-1 with TRBJ1-2; D not certain. CDR3 length equals 13 residues. With 3 bases removed from V and 8 bases from J, the gap between germline ends came to 16 bases. In germline, CDR1 is SQVTM, CDR2 ANQGSEA. CDR3 loop: CSVDPGSVGGYTF. DNA for the CDR3: TGCAGCGTTGACCCCGGGTCAGTAGGAGGCTACACCTTC.

The V call is TRBV5-1, the J call TRBJ2-5; D perhaps matches TRBD2 (6 bases). Trimming left V 1 base short and J 5 bases short, with 24 bases between. Germline CDR1 reads SGHRS; CDR2 reads YFSETQ. This CDR3 is 18 amino acids long. CDR3 amino acids: CASSLPLGVGSLAETQYF. The CDR3 DNA is TGCGCCAGCAGCTTGCCTCTAGGGGTAGGATCCCTAGCGGAGACCCAGTACTTC. Complete variable domain (other parts from reference TRBV5-1 and TRBJ2-5): KAGVTQTPRYLIKTRGQQVTLSCSPISGHRSVSWYQQTPGQGLQFLFEYFSETQRNKGNFPGRFSGRQFSNSRSEMNVSTLELGDSALYLCASSLPLGVGSLAETQYFGPGTRLLVL.

V usage is TRBV7-8 and J usage is TRBJ2-1; tentatively, D is TRBD2 (5 bases). The CDR3 covers 18 residues. Trimming shortened V by 0 bases and J by 14 bases, and 29 bases separated the two germline ends. Germline V CDR1 and CDR2: SGHVS, FQNEAQ. The CDR3 is CASSLARTGRRGGEPKFF. CDR3 coding DNA: TGTGCCAGCAGCTTAGCGAGAACGGGAAGGCGCGGTGGAGAGCCAAAGTTCTTC.

This sequence joins TRBV13 and TRBJ2-1; D is uncertain. The V end lost 5 bases, the J end lost 3 bases, and 2 bases lay between the germline ends. Per germline, CDR1 PRHDT and CDR2 FYEKMQ (reference sequence). The CDR3 covers 11 residues. This CDR3 reads CASSLYNEQFF. The CDR3, as DNA: TGTGCCAGCAGCCTCTACAATGAGCAGTTCTTC.

The CDR3 protein is CASSLVAGQVISNRSYEQYF. The CDR3 DNA sequence: TGCGCCAGCAGCTTGGTAGCGGGACAGGTGATCTCCAATAGGTCCTACGAGCAGTACTTC. The genes are TRBV5-1 and TRBJ2-7; either TRBD1 or TRBD2 may fit D (8 bases each). CDR1 is SGHRS, CDR2 YFSETQ, per germline. The length of the CDR3 is 20 residues. V dropped 0 bases and J dropped 1 base, with 26 bases sitting between them.

On this clone: Other DNA sequences of this sample code for an identical CDR3. This chain links TRBV5-6 with TRBJ2-3; D unclear. In germline, CDR1 is SGHDT, CDR2 YYEEEE. The V end lost 0 bases, the J end lost 3 bases, and 5 bases lay between the germline ends. The CDR3 totals 13 residues. The CDR3 DNA reads as TGTGCCAGCAGCTTGGAAAGAACAGATACGCAGTATTTT. Protein sequence: CASSLERTDTQYF.

This clone was observed a single time. The V call is TRBV21-1, the J call TRBJ1-3. TRBV21-1 is assigned pseudogene status. The CDR3 consists of 16 residues. The DNA of the CDR3 is TGTGCCAGCAGACCACCTCTTGAGGGGAGGGGAAACACCATATATTTT. It yields the protein CASRPPLEGRGNTIYF.

V is TRBV7-9 and J is TRBJ1-1, with D unresolved. Per germline, CDR1 SEHNR and CDR2 FQNEAQ (reference sequence). V was clipped by 2 bases and J by 1 base, with 8 bases between them. This CDR3 region has 14 residues. The CDR3 sequence: CASSLQAQNTEAFF. The CDR3 nucleotides read TGTGCCAGCAGCTTACAAGCCCAGAACACTGAAGCTTTCTTT.

The chain is built from TRBV19 and TRBJ2-7; 11 bases line up with TRBD2. The CDR3 is 16 amino acids. Germline V gives CDR1 LNHDA, CDR2 SQIVND (reference sequence). The junction had 7 bases not matched to a gene; V was cut back by 5 bases and J by 1 base. CDR3 nucleotides: TGTGCCAGTAGTGTCGGGACTAGCGGTGGATCCTACGAGCAGTACTTC. This gives the protein CASSVGTSGGSYEQYF.

This rearrangement joins TRBV4-2 to TRBJ2-7; TRBD2 might be the D (5 bases). The CDR3 extends over 15 amino acids. V lost 1 base to trimming and J lost 4 bases, with 14 bases between them. In germline, CDR1 is LGHNA, CDR2 YNFKEQ. The CDR3 coding sequence is TGTGCCAGCAGCCAAGTTAGCGCGACACCTTACGAGCAGTACTTC. Protein: CASSQVSATPYEQYF.

The chain couples TRBV9 to TRBJ1-6; 8 nucleotides agree with TRBD1. V shed 4 bases and J 8 bases; nucleotides not matched to a gene: 8. Germline assignment: CDR1 SGDLS and CDR2 YYNGEE. The CDR3 loop spans 15 amino acids. This CDR3 is CASSPGQGKDSPLHF. The CDR3 DNA reads TGTGCCAGCAGCCCTGGACAGGGAAAGGATTCACCCCTCCACTTT.

V and J are TRBV7-7 and TRBJ2-3; no definite D call. The CDR3 has 13 residues. Germline V gene data show CDR1 as SSHAT and CDR2 as FNYEAQ (reference sequence). V lost 6 bases to trimming and J lost 0 bases, with 7 bases between them. CDR3 sequence: CASRPTSTDTQYF. CDR3 in DNA: TGTGCCAGCAGACCTACAAGCACAGATACGCAGTATTTT.

This chain connects TRBV5-8 to TRBJ2-5; TRBD2 is a possible D gene (5 bases). The germline CDR1 and CDR2 sequences are SGHTS and YDEGEE. The germline V and J ends were trimmed by 2 bases and 7 bases, with 15 bases remaining between them. The CDR3 length is 14 residues. The CDR3, as DNA: TGTGCCAGCAGCTTCCCCGGGGTTTCGGGGACCCAGTACTTC. Translated: CASSFPGVSGTQYF.

In this sample, this clone turned up once. J is TRBJ2-3 and V is TRBV11-2; 7 bases align to TRBD2. The CDR3 covers 15 residues. With 11 bases clipped from V and 7 bases from J, the junction kept 18 bases outside the gene matches. The germline gives CDR1 SGHAT, CDR2 FQNNGV. The CDR3 here is CALYKIERGRYTQYF. Written as DNA, the CDR3 is TGTGCCCTATACAAAATCGAGCGGGGCCGGTATACGCAGTATTTT.

In its sample, this clone was seen a few times. The chain recombines TRBV6-1 with TRBJ2-7; TRBD1 agrees at 9 bases. The junction had 8 bases not matched to a gene; V was cut back by 2 bases and J by 6 bases. Germline lookup yields CDR1 MNHNS and CDR2 SASEGT. The CDR3 contains 15 residues. The CDR3 is CASSESGTGFAEQYF. The CDR3 bases are TGTGCCAGCAGTGAATCCGGGACAGGGTTCGCCGAGCAGTACTTC.

The chain carries TRBV25-1 and TRBJ2-2; TRBD1 matches at 8 bases. With V trimmed by 3 bases and J by 0 bases, 3 bases remained unmatched. The CDR3 sequence is 16 residues long. CDR1 and CDR2 from the germline V gene are MGHDK and SYGVNS. The CDR3 DNA follows: TGTGCCAGCAGTGAGTACAGGGGGTCGAACACCGGGGAGCTGTTTTTT. As protein: CASSEYRGSNTGELFF.

The rearrangement uses TRBV9 and TRBJ2-3; no firm D call. This CDR3 is built from 14 residues. Between the trimmed V and J ends, which lost 3 bases and 4 bases, there was a span of 12 bases. The germline gives CDR1 SGDLS, CDR2 YYNGEE. The CDR3, as DNA: TGTGCCAGCAGCGCAAAACCCCGGGCAGATACGCAGTATTTT. Residues: CASSAKPRADTQYF.

The chain recombines TRBV5-6 with TRBJ2-5; 7 bases match TRBD2. This CDR3 contains 15 residues. The J segment lost 5 bases and the V segment lost 0 bases, leaving 7 bases of the junction unmatched. CDR1 SGHDT and CDR2 YYEEEE come from the germline V gene. CDR3: CASSLVSGSRETQYF. The CDR3 DNA sequence: TGTGCCAGCAGCTTGGTTAGCGGGTCGAGGGAGACCCAGTACTTC.

This sequence joins TRBV27 and TRBJ2-7, with a tentative D call TRBD2 (5 bases). CDR3 size: 14 residues. Germline CDR1 MNHEY, CDR2 SMNVEV (reference sequence). The V end lost 4 bases, the J end lost 0 bases, and 10 bases lay between the germline ends. This CDR3 reads CASSWTQSSYEQYF. As DNA, the CDR3 is TGTGCCAGCAGTTGGACTCAATCCTCCTACGAGCAGTACTTC.

In its sample, this clone was seen a few times. The chain joins TRBV27 to TRBJ2-5; TRBD2 matches at 15 bases. The CDR3 is made up of 17 amino acids. Germline-derived CDR1 and CDR2 are MNHEY and SMNVEV (reference sequence). V shed 0 bases, J shed 3 bases, and the junction held 2 bases outside the gene matches. CDR3 coding DNA: TGTGCCAGCAGTTTATCTGGACTAGCGGGGGGGAAAGAGACCCAGTACTTC. This encodes CASSLSGLAGGKETQYF.

This clone was seen once. This chain uses TRBV5-4 with TRBJ1-4; 10 positions agree with TRBD1. Germline lookup yields CDR1 SGHNT and CDR2 YYREEE (reference sequence). The CDR3 consists of 16 residues. The J segment lost 6 bases and the V segment lost 4 bases, leaving 9 bases of the junction unmatched. The CDR3 loop reads CASSRRQGASDEKLFF. The CDR3 nucleotides read TGTGCCAGCAGCCGAAGACAGGGGGCCAGTGATGAAAAACTGTTTTTT.